This is a list of T cell receptor beta chains from one sample in a study of graft-versus-host responses after intestinal transplantation. Their target antigens are unknown. Repertoires were generated with immunoSEQ multiplex PCR, while TCRdb's copy carries only in-frame clones and drops some. The data contain 84,000 or so clones, around 83% of them seen just once; the ten biggest clones take up 0.75% to 0.85%. The specimen comprised unstimulated CD4+ T cells sorted from spleen or lymph node cells, sampled before intestinal transplant. The receptors derive from a human donor who received an intestinal transplant. Both conserved end residues are part of each CDR3. The D gene is left open where the match is weak. Clone sizes are given selectively: once, few, many, or a class where the clone is expanded.

d_gene,v_gene,abundance,j_gene,CDR3nt,CDR3aa
TRBD2,TRBV5-4,once,TRBJ2-5,TGTGCCAGCAGCTGGGGGGGGTCGGAAGAGACCCAGTACTTC,CASSWGGSEETQYF
NA,TRBV18,NA,TRBJ2-7,TGTGCCAGCTCACCCCCGACACATAGTTACGAGCAGTACTTC,CASSPPTHSYEQYF
TRBD1,TRBV6-6,NA,TRBJ2-7,TGTGCCAGCAGTCCGGGACAGACTTATTCCGAGCAGTACTTC,CASSPGQTYSEQYF
NA,TRBV7-2,few,TRBJ2-5,TGTGCCAGCAGCTTAGTTAGAGGGTACCAAGAGACCCAGTACTTC,CASSLVRGYQETQYF
NA,TRBV30,NA,TRBJ1-1,TGTGCCTGGAGCAACCGGGGGGACACTGAAGCTTTCTTT,CAWSNRGDTEAFF
TRBD2,TRBV9,NA,TRBJ2-3,TGTGCCAGCAGCGTAGCAGCGGGAGTTGCAGATACGCAGTATTTT,CASSVAAGVADTQYF
TRBD1,TRBV6-1,NA,TRBJ2-2,TGTGCCAGCAGCCTGGGACAGGTACGCACCGGGGAGCTGTTTTTT,CASSLGQVRTGELFF
TRBD2,TRBV7-9,NA,TRBJ2-1,TGTGCCAGCAGCCCAGCCAGGCGGGAGGGGTATGAGCAGTTCTTC,CASSPARREGYEQFF
NA,TRBV7-9,NA,TRBJ1-1,TGTGCCAGCAGTTCTAACGGCTGGGGAGGCGACACTGAAGCTTTCTTT,CASSSNGWGGDTEAFF
TRBD2,TRBV7-9,NA,TRBJ2-3,TGTGCCAGCAGCCTAGCGGGAGGACGGGATACGCAGTATTTT,CASSLAGGRDTQYF
TRBD2,TRBV19,NA,TRBJ2-3,TGTGCCAGTAGTGGGCTAGCGGGGGACACAGATACGCAGTATTTT,CASSGLAGDTDTQYF
TRBD2,TRBV11-3,NA,TRBJ2-5,TGTGCCGGGAGAGCGGGGGCCCAAGAGACCCAGTACTTC,CAGRAGAQETQYF
NA,TRBV20-1,NA,TRBJ2-5,TGCAGTGCTAGGGGGGGAGAGACCCAGTACTTC,CSARGGETQYF
TRBD1,TRBV2,once,TRBJ2-1,TGTGCCAGCAGCCCGGACAGGGGCGGGTTCAATGAGCAGTTCTTC,CASSPDRGGFNEQFF
NA,TRBV28,NA,TRBJ1-5,TGTGCCAGCAGTCTGGGGGGGGCTAATCAGCCCCAGCATTTT,CASSLGGANQPQHF
NA,TRBV21-1,NA,TRBJ2-1,TGTGCCAGCAGCAAAGAGGCTAGCGGGGGGAATGAGCAGTTCTTC,CASSKEASGGNEQFF
TRBD1,TRBV5-1,NA,TRBJ1-1,TGCGCCAGCAGCCTGGGACAGAGATACATGAACACTGAAGCTTTCTTT,CASSLGQRYMNTEAFF
TRBD2,TRBV5-4,NA,TRBJ2-5,TGTGCCAGCAGCTGGGGGACTAGCGGCCAAGAGACCCAGTACTTC,CASSWGTSGQETQYF
TRBD2,TRBV29-1,NA,TRBJ2-7,TGCAGCGTTCGCGGGAGGGCCAGAGACGAGCAGTACTTC,CSVRGRARDEQYF
NA,TRBV11-3,NA,TRBJ2-6,TGTGCCAGCAGCTCCGGACAGCCGGGGGCCAACGTCCTGACTTTC,CASSSGQPGANVLTF
NA,TRBV6-6,NA,TRBJ2-7,TGTGCCAGCAGTTATCCCTCCTACTACGAGCAGTACTTC,CASSYPSYYEQYF
TRBD1,TRBV6-1,NA,TRBJ2-5,TGTGTCAGCAGTGAAGGAGGGTGGACAGGGGGCCAAGAGACCCAGTACTTC,CVSSEGGWTGGQETQYF
NA,TRBV7-9,NA,TRBJ2-5,TGTGCCAGCAGCTTAGGATTAGCGTCGTACCAAGAGACCCAGTACTTC,CASSLGLASYQETQYF
TRBD2,TRBV7-9,NA,TRBJ2-1,TGTGCCAGCAGCTTGTTTGGGGTAGCGGGAGGGCTGGTTGAGCAGTTCTTC,CASSLFGVAGGLVEQFF
TRBD1,TRBV6-6,once,TRBJ1-5,TGTGCCAGCAGTTACGGGGGACAGGGGATTCAGCCCCAGCATTTT,CASSYGGQGIQPQHF
NA,TRBV4-2,NA,TRBJ2-7,TGTGCCAGCAGCCAAGCTAGCAGCGAGCAGTACTTC,CASSQASSEQYF
NA,TRBV28,NA,TRBJ2-7,TGTGCCAGCAGTCCGGGAAGCTCCTACGAGCAGTACTTC,CASSPGSSYEQYF
NA,TRBV6-5,NA,TRBJ1-1,TGTGCCAGCAGTTACGGCAGAATGAACACTGAAGCTTTCTTT,CASSYGRMNTEAFF
NA,TRBV5-4,once,TRBJ2-1,TGTGCCAGCAAGCAGGGGAATGAGCAGTTCTTC,CASKQGNEQFF
TRBD2,TRBV19,NA,TRBJ2-2,TGTGCCAGTAGGCGGGGGGGCTTGCGTACCGGGGAGCTGTTTTTT,CASRRGGLRTGELFF
TRBD1,TRBV13,NA,TRBJ2-7,TGTGCCAGCAGCCTAGGGGACCGACAGGGGACCTACGAGCAGTACTTC,CASSLGDRQGTYEQYF
TRBD1,TRBV5-1,NA,TRBJ1-1,TGCGCCAGCAGCACATTAACAGGGGTTGAAGCTTTCTTT,CASSTLTGVEAFF
NA,TRBV7-9,NA,TRBJ2-2,TGTGCCAGCAGCCTCAACACCGGGGAGCTGTTTTTT,CASSLNTGELFF
NA,TRBV28,NA,TRBJ2-7,TGTGCCAGCAGTTTAGCAGGGTACGAGCAGTACTTC,CASSLAGYEQYF
NA,TRBV11-2,NA,TRBJ1-2,TGTGCCAGCAGCTTAGATGGGAGTAATGGCTACACCTTC,CASSLDGSNGYTF
NA,TRBV28,NA,TRBJ1-2,TGTGCCAGCAGTTTAAACCTGGGGGGATATGGCTACACCTTC,CASSLNLGGYGYTF
TRBD2,TRBV2,NA,TRBJ2-3,TGTGCCAGCAATTTTCCCGGACTAGCCCCCACAGATACGCAGTATTTT,CASNFPGLAPTDTQYF
TRBD1,TRBV6-1,few,TRBJ1-1,TGTGCCAGCAGTGTGGCACAGGGGCTAAAGGGAAAGACTGAAGCTTTCTTT,CASSVAQGLKGKTEAFF
TRBD1,TRBV5-6,NA,TRBJ1-2,TGTGCCAGCAGTCCCGGGACAGGGGGCAAAGGGGGCTACACCTTC,CASSPGTGGKGGYTF
NA,TRBV20-1,NA,TRBJ2-7,TGCAGTGTCCAGGGCCCGGTCGAGCAGTACTTC,CSVQGPVEQYF
NA,TRBV11-2,NA,TRBJ2-1,TGTGCCAGCAGGAGCCCCTTTGGCTCCTACAATGAGCAGTTCTTC,CASRSPFGSYNEQFF
NA,TRBV25-1,NA,TRBJ2-7,TGTGCCAGCAGTGAGGGCTCCAACTACGAGCAGTACTTC,CASSEGSNYEQYF
NA,TRBV7-5,NA,TRBJ1-5,TGTGCCAGAAGCTTACGACTTAGGCATCAGCCCCAGCATTTT,CARSLRLRHQPQHF
NA,TRBV11-2,NA,TRBJ1-5,TGTGCCAGCAGCTCAGGGGAGCATAGCAATCAGCCCCAGCATTTT,CASSSGEHSNQPQHF
TRBD2,TRBV4-1,once,TRBJ2-1,TGCGCCAGCAGGAAAGGGCTAGCGGGAGACAATGAGCAGTTCTTC,CASRKGLAGDNEQFF
NA,TRBV19,NA,TRBJ1-1,TGTGCCAGTAGTAGCTGGGGCAGTACCATGAACACTGAAGCTTTCTTT,CASSSWGSTMNTEAFF